The rows below give T cell receptor beta chains drawn from one sample of a study of T cell responses to AZD1222 COVID-19 vaccine. Generated by immunoSEQ multiplex PCR, the TCRdb table keeps only in-frame clones and is missing some. The sample holds 120,000 or so clones, around 89% seen once. The input for sequencing was peripheral blood, taken on day 0 of AZD1222 vaccination. Receptors originate from an adult in good health. Each CDR3 is given with its conserved first and last residue. D genes are given only for firm matches. The listing skips clone size in some rows; elsewhere it reads once, few, many or a size class.

size,D,J,V,CDR3,DNA
once,TRBD2,TRBJ2-7,TRBV11-2,CASSLGGLAYEQYF,TGTGCCAGCAGCTTAGGTGGACTAGCTTACGAGCAGTACTTC
few,TRBD2,TRBJ2-7,TRBV27,CASRARAGPSYEQYF,TGTGCCAGCAGGGCCCGAGCGGGGCCCTCCTACGAGCAGTACTTC
-,-,TRBJ1-6,TRBV28,CASSLSTAYLHF,TGTGCCAGCAGTTTATCGACGGCTTACCTCCACTTT
-,-,TRBJ2-7,TRBV21-1,CASSKKRLGRQGAKEQYF,TGTGCCAGCAGCAAAAAACGGTTGGGGAGACAGGGGGCGAAGGAGCAGTACTTC
-,-,TRBJ2-7,TRBV4-3,CASSQDRRLDYPYEQYF,TGCGCCAGCAGCCAAGATAGGAGACTAGATTACCCCTACGAGCAGTACTTC
once,-,TRBJ2-1,TRBV27,CASSFGGGLNEQFF,TGTGCCAGCAGTTTTGGGGGAGGACTCAATGAGCAGTTCTTC
-,-,TRBJ1-2,TRBV4-3,CASSQDLRATYGYTF,TGCGCCAGCAGCCAAGATTTAAGGGCCACATATGGCTACACCTTC
-,-,TRBJ1-6,TRBV9,CASSVGAQPLHF,TGTGCCAGCAGCGTAGGGGCGCAACCCCTCCACTTT
-,TRBD1,TRBJ1-6,TRBV2,CASRTGGTSPLHF,TGTGCCAGCAGGACAGGGGGGACTTCACCCCTCCACTTT
-,-,TRBJ1-2,TRBV5-1,CASSLGSANYGYTF,TGCGCCAGCAGCTTGGGGTCAGCTAACTATGGCTACACCTTC
-,-,TRBJ1-2,TRBV29-1,CSVGRDTNYGYTF,TGCAGCGTTGGACGGGACACGAACTATGGCTACACCTTC
few,-,TRBJ1-1,TRBV3-1/TRBV3-2,CASSLAVGGTEAFF,TGTGCCAGCAGCCTCGCGGTGGGGGGCACTGAAGCTTTCTTT
-,-,TRBJ1-3,TRBV5-1,CASSLAGDSAGNTIYF,TGCGCCAGCAGCTTGGCAGGGGACTCCGCTGGAAACACCATATATTTT
-,TRBD1,TRBJ1-5,TRBV3-1/TRBV3-2,CASSLGDRDYQPQHF,TGTGCCAGCAGCCTTGGGGACAGGGATTATCAGCCCCAGCATTTT
-,TRBD1,TRBJ1-2,TRBV7-9,CASSLAGQINYGYTF,TGTGCCAGCAGCTTAGCGGGACAGATTAACTATGGCTACACCTTC
-,-,TRBJ2-5,TRBV11-2,CASSLDRSGRGSQETQYF,TGTGCCAGCAGCTTAGATCGATCTGGCAGAGGGTCCCAAGAGACCCAGTACTTC
-,TRBD1,TRBJ1-2,TRBV4-3,CASSQETGVGYGYTF,TGCGCCAGCAGCCAAGAGACAGGGGTCGGGTATGGCTACACCTTC
-,TRBD1,TRBJ1-1,TRBV5-6,CASSLDRGLAEAFF,TGTGCCAGCAGCTTGGACAGGGGGCTCGCTGAAGCTTTCTTT
-,-,TRBJ1-3,TRBV11-2,CASSGGRLSGNTIYF,TGTGCCAGCAGCGGAGGACGTCTCTCTGGAAACACCATATATTTT
-,-,TRBJ1-1,TRBV7-9,CASSRAGLVEAFF,TGTGCCAGCAGCCGCGCAGGGCTGGTCGAAGCTTTCTTT
-,TRBD1,TRBJ1-1,TRBV11-2,CASRDRGMNTEAFF,TGTGCCAGCAGGGACAGGGGCATGAACACTGAAGCTTTCTTT
once,-,TRBJ1-6,TRBV12-3/TRBV12-4,CASSPLNSPLHF,TGTGCCAGCAGTCCACTTAATTCACCCCTCCACTTT
-,-,TRBJ2-7,TRBV4-1,CASSLTADSYEQYF,TGCGCCAGCAGCTTAACCGCTGACAGCTACGAGCAGTACTTC
-,TRBD2,TRBJ2-5,TRBV5-1,CASSLGTSGVGQETQYF,TGCGCCAGCAGCTTGGGGACTAGCGGGGTCGGTCAAGAGACCCAGTACTTC
-,-,TRBJ2-1,TRBV12-1,CASSSDRVGYNEQFF,TGTGCCAGCAGCTCGGACAGGGTAGGCTACAATGAGCAGTTCTTC
-,TRBD2,TRBJ2-5,TRBV27,CASSTLAGALPPPRTQYF,TGTGCCAGCAGTACCTTAGCGGGGGCGTTACCCCCTCCAAGGACCCAGTACTTC
-,TRBD2,TRBJ2-1,TRBV19,CASSKRGGANEQFF,TGTGCCAGTAGTAAGCGGGGGGGCGCCAATGAGCAGTTCTTC
-,-,TRBJ1-1,TRBV10-3,CAISESGGNTEAFF,TGTGCCATCAGTGAGTCCGGCGGGAACACTGAAGCTTTCTTT
-,TRBD2,TRBJ2-5,TRBV2,CASAAGTTKETQYF,TGTGCCAGCGCTGCCGGGACTACCAAAGAGACCCAGTACTTC
-,-,TRBJ1-4,TRBV29-1,CSVQGSGEKLFF,TGCAGCGTCCAGGGAAGCGGTGAAAAACTGTTTTTT
once,TRBD2,TRBJ2-7,TRBV5-1,CASSLMTSGGLYSYEQYF,TGCGCCAGCAGCTTGATGACTAGCGGGGGACTCTACTCCTACGAGCAGTACTTC
-,-,TRBJ2-2,TRBV3-1/TRBV3-2,CASSPGQTYTGELFF,TGTGCCAGCAGCCCCGGACAGACCTACACCGGGGAGCTGTTTTTT
-,-,TRBJ1-6,TRBV5-1,CASQVGGTFDNSPLHF,TGCGCCAGCCAGGTGGGGGGGACGTTTGATAATTCACCCCTCCACTTT
-,-,TRBJ1-6,TRBV5-6,CASSLGRGNNSPLHF,TGTGCCAGCAGCTTGGGCAGGGGAAATAATTCACCCCTCCACTTT
once,TRBD1,TRBJ2-1,TRBV5-1,CASSLVPGGDNEQFF,TGCGCCAGCAGCTTGGTACCAGGGGGAGACAATGAGCAGTTCTTC
-,-,TRBJ2-3,TRBV7-2,CASSLALSTDTQYF,TGTGCCAGCAGCTTAGCACTAAGCACAGATACGCAGTATTTT
-,-,TRBJ1-6,TRBV14,CASSLVVGGADNSPLHF,TGTGCCAGCAGCCTGGTCGTAGGGGGGGCAGATAATTCACCCCTCCACTTT
-,-,TRBJ1-6,TRBV11-2,CASSSILGTLHSPLHF,TGTGCCAGCAGTTCCATACTCGGGACACTGCATTCACCCCTCCACTTT
-,-,TRBJ1-2,TRBV10-3,CAISGGLGYTF,TGTGCCATCAGTGGGGGGCTAGGCTACACCTTC
-,-,TRBJ2-7,TRBV7-2,CASSLVPPPSTYEQYF,TGTGCCAGCAGCTTAGTTCCCCCCCCCAGTACATACGAGCAGTACTTC
-,-,TRBJ1-4,TRBV12-3/TRBV12-4,CASRDIEKLFF,TGTGCCAGCAGGGACATTGAAAAACTGTTTTTT
once,TRBD1,TRBJ2-7,TRBV27,CASSASGTGVHEQYF,TGTGCCAGCAGTGCCTCCGGGACAGGGGTCCACGAGCAGTACTTC
-,TRBD1,TRBJ1-2,TRBV27,CASRPASQGVYGYTF,TGTGCCAGCAGACCTGCCTCCCAGGGGGTCTATGGCTACACCTTC
few,TRBD1,TRBJ2-1,TRBV6-5,CASSTGVGEQFF,TGTGCCAGCAGTACAGGGGTGGGTGAGCAGTTCTTC
-,-,TRBJ1-1,TRBV6-5,CASTNMGAEAFF,TGTGCCAGCACCAATATGGGGGCTGAAGCTTTCTTT
-,TRBD1,TRBJ1-5,TRBV5-6,CASSLQGRSQPQHF,TGTGCCAGCAGCTTACAGGGGCGGTCGCAGCCCCAGCATTTT
-,-,TRBJ1-2,TRBV4-1,CASSQGFGDNYGYTF,TGCGCCAGCAGCCAAGGATTTGGGGATAACTATGGCTACACCTTC
-,-,TRBJ1-2,TRBV6-5,CASSRQVAYGYTF,TGTGCCAGCAGTCGTCAGGTTGCCTATGGCTACACCTTC
-,-,TRBJ1-3,TRBV19,CASSIWQANSGNTIYF,TGTGCCAGTAGTATTTGGCAGGCGAACTCTGGAAACACCATATATTTT
-,-,TRBJ2-7,TRBV2,CASSEGVLGRQYF,TGTGCCAGCAGTGAAGGAGTGTTAGGGCGCCAGTACTTC
-,-,TRBJ2-5,TRBV10-3,CAISDPAETQYF,TGTGCCATCAGTGATCCTGCGGAGACCCAGTACTTC
-,-,TRBJ1-2,TRBV7-8,CASSLDVPYTF,TGTGCCAGCAGCTTAGATGTCCCCTACACCTTC
few,-,TRBJ1-5,TRBV7-2,CASSWAPSGSNQPQHF,TGTGCCAGCAGCTGGGCGCCCTCGGGAAGCAATCAGCCCCAGCATTTT
-,-,TRBJ1-5,TRBV6-2/TRBV6-3,CASSYGGSRNQPQHF,TGTGCCAGCAGTTACGGGGGGAGTCGCAATCAGCCCCAGCATTTT
-,-,TRBJ2-2,TRBV5-1,CASRPTQGTGELFF,TGCGCCAGCAGACCCACACAGGGAACCGGGGAGCTGTTTTTT